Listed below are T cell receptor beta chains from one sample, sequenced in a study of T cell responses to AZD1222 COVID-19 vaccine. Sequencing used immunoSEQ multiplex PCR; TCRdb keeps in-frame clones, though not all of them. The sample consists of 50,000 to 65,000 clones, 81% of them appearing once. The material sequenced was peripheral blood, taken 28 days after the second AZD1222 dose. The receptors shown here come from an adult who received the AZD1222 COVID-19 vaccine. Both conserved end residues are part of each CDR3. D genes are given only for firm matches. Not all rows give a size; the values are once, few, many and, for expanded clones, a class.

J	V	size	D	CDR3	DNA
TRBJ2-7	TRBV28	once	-	CASSFWAGPTYEQYF	TGTGCCAGCAGTTTTTGGGCGGGTCCCACCTACGAGCAGTACTTC
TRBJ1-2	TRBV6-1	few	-	CASSEFQTANYGYTF	TGTGCCAGCAGTGAATTTCAGACAGCTAACTATGGCTACACCTTC
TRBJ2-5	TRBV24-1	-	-	CATSDSTRVPETQYF	TGTGCCACCAGTGATTCCACACGGGTCCCAGAGACCCAGTACTTC
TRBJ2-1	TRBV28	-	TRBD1	CASSSGQGAYNEQFF	TGTGCCAGCAGTTCCGGACAGGGGGCCTACAATGAGCAGTTCTTC
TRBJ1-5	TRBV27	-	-	CASSPSGRGYNQPQHF	TGTGCCAGCAGTCCCTCTGGCAGGGGCTATAATCAGCCCCAGCATTTT
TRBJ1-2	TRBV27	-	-	CASSFDRGYGYTF	TGTGCCAGCAGTTTCGACAGAGGGTATGGCTACACCTTC
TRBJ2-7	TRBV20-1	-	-	CSAYRIEQYF	TGCAGTGCTTATAGAATCGAGCAGTACTTC
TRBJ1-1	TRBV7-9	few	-	CASSSQGGRTEAFF	TGTGCCAGCAGCTCTCAGGGAGGGCGCACTGAAGCTTTCTTT
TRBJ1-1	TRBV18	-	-	CASSRFIEANTEAFF	TGTGCCAGCTCACGTTTCATCGAGGCGAACACTGAAGCTTTCTTT
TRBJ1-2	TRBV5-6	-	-	CASSLAGTYGYTF	TGTGCCAGCAGCTTGGCGGGGACCTATGGCTACACCTTC
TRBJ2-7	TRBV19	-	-	CASSPGTQTYEQYF	TGTGCCAGTAGTCCCGGGACCCAAACCTACGAGCAGTACTTC
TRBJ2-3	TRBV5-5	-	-	CASSFNLVQGSTDTQYF	TGTGCCAGCAGCTTTAATCTCGTTCAGGGTAGCACAGATACGCAGTATTTT
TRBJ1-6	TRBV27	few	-	CASSSSRSSYNSPLHF	TGTGCCAGCAGTTCCTCCAGAAGCTCCTATAATTCACCCCTCCACTTT
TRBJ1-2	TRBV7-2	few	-	CASSQPPLWNHGYTF	TGTGCCAGCAGCCAGCCTCCGTTGTGGAACCATGGCTACACCTTC
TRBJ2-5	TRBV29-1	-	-	CSVGLWRGDQETQYF	TGCAGCGTTGGGTTGTGGAGGGGGGACCAAGAGACCCAGTACTTC
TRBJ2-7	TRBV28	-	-	CASTSPRRIYEQYF	TGTGCCAGTACTTCCCCCCGACGGATATACGAGCAGTACTTC
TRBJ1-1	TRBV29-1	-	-	CSVGGQMNTEAFF	TGCAGCGTTGGGGGCCAGATGAACACTGAAGCTTTCTTT
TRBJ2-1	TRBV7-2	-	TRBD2	CASSSAGGPTNEQFF	TGTGCCAGCAGCTCAGCGGGAGGGCCCACCAATGAGCAGTTCTTC
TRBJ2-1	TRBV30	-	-	CAWSSGESSYNEQFF	TGTGCCTGGAGTTCCGGCGAAAGCTCCTACAATGAGCAGTTCTTC
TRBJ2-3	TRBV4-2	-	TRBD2	CASSLLGSGGSTDTQYF	TGTGCCAGCAGCCTCCTGGGTAGCGGGGGGAGCACAGATACGCAGTATTTT
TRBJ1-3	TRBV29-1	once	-	CSVDGGSGNTIYF	TGCAGCGTTGACGGGGGTTCTGGAAACACCATATATTTT
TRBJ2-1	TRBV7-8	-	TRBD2	CASSLVVIAGGLFEQFF	TGTGCCAGCAGCTTAGTTGTGATAGCGGGAGGTCTATTTGAGCAGTTCTTC
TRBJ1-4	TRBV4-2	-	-	CASSQGPESEKLFF	TGTGCCAGCAGCCAAGGTCCAGAGAGTGAAAAACTGTTTTTT
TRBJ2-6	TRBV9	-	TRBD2	CASSVGWTRAPGANVLTF	TGTGCCAGCAGCGTAGGATGGACTAGGGCTCCTGGGGCCAACGTCCTGACTTTC
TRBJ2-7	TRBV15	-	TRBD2	CATSSPSGRSEQYF	TGTGCCACCTCGAGTCCTAGCGGCCGCTCCGAGCAGTACTTC
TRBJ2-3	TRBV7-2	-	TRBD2	CASSLALVAGYTDTQYF	TGTGCCAGCAGCTTAGCGCTAGTAGCGGGCTACACAGATACGCAGTATTTT
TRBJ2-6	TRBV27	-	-	CASRGWETGANVLTF	TGTGCCAGCCGGGGCTGGGAAACAGGGGCCAACGTCCTGACTTTC
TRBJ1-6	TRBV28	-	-	CASRPGDPNSPLHF	TGTGCCAGCCGCCCGGGGGACCCTAATTCACCCCTCCACTTT
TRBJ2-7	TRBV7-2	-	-	CASSSSRGEQYF	TGTGCCAGCAGCTCCTCTAGGGGCGAGCAGTACTTC
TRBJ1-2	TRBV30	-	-	CAWRAGRGDGYTF	TGTGCCTGGAGGGCGGGCAGGGGTGATGGCTACACCTTC
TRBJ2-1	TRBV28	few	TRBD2	CASSLWGLAGVSSSYNEQFF	TGTGCCAGCAGTTTATGGGGACTAGCGGGTGTCAGTAGCTCCTACAATGAGCAGTTCTTC
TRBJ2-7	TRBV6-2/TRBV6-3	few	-	CASSYGPVLGEQYF	TGTGCCAGCAGTTACGGGCCTGTTCTCGGCGAGCAGTACTTC
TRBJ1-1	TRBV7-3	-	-	CASSLLGRNTEAFF	TGTGCCAGCAGCTTATTGGGCCGGAACACTGAAGCTTTCTTT
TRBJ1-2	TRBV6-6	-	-	CASSYSGNGYTF	TGTGCCAGCAGTTACTCGGGAAATGGCTACACCTTC
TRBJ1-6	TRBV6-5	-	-	CASLQPPGWNSPLHF	TGTGCCAGCCTGCAACCACCAGGGTGGAATTCACCCCTCCACTTT
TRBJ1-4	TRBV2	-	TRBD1	CASRPLPGTELFF	TGTGCCAGCAGGCCCCTGCCCGGGACAGAACTGTTTTTT
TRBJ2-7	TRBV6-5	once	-	CASSRGTFYEQYF	TGTGCCAGCAGCCGCGGGACATTCTACGAGCAGTACTTC
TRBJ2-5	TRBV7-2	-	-	CASGYSRGSGTQYF	TGTGCCAGCGGATACTCTCGGGGGTCGGGGACCCAGTACTTC
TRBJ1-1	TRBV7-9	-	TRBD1	CASSPPGTGNTEAFF	TGTGCCAGCAGCCCCCCCGGGACAGGGAACACTGAAGCTTTCTTT
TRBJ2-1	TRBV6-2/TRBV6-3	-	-	CASSYSPGGIIDEQFF	TGTGCCAGCAGTTACTCCCCCGGTGGTATAATCGATGAGCAGTTCTTC
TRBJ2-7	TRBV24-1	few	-	CATSQDSYEQYF	TGTGCCACCAGCCAAGACAGCTACGAGCAGTACTTC
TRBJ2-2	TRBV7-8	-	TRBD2	CASSLAASGRVFF	TGTGCCAGCAGCTTAGCGGCTAGCGGGAGGGTGTTTTTT
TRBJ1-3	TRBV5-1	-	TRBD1	CASSLQGTYGNTIYF	TGCGCCAGCAGCTTACAGGGGACCTATGGAAACACCATATATTTT
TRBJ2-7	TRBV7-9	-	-	CASSSSAASYEQYF	TGTGCCAGCAGCTCCAGTGCCGCCTCCTACGAGCAGTACTTC
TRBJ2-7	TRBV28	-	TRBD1	CASRQPGQRFYF	TGTGCCAGCAGACAGCCGGGACAGCGATTCTACTTC
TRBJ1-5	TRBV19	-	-	CASSPPGRQPQHF	TGTGCCAGTAGTCCCCCCGGAAGACAGCCCCAGCATTTT
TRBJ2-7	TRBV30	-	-	CAWSVTGIGEQYF	TGTGCCTGGAGTGTAACAGGGATAGGGGAGCAGTACTTC
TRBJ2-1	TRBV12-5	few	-	CASGLGYEQFF	TGTGCTAGTGGTTTAGGTTATGAGCAGTTCTTC
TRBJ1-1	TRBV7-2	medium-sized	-	CASSLAGEQFTEAFF	TGTGCCAGCAGCTTAGCAGGGGAGCAGTTCACTGAAGCTTTCTTT
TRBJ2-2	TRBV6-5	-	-	CAAAFEKANTGELFF	TGTGCAGCAGCGTTCGAGAAGGCGAACACCGGGGAGCTGTTTTTT